The source of this T cell receptor beta chain is a study of blood T cell repertoires in COVID-19 (dated by TCRdb to the early 2020s). Study-level background: Samples covering the acute and convalescent phases of COVID-19 were provided by collaborators in the United States, Italy and Spain. HLA class I and class II types, where available, came from metadata supplied by the sample provider rather than from assay-based typing. A de-identified subject ID, COVID-19 status, age in years and sex were almost always included in the sample metadata. The repertoires were released in a freely available public database meant as a resource for research on the immune response to SARS-CoV-2. Samples were obtained from the ongoing ImmuneRACE study (first 160 participants) and from some 1,200 subjects provided by 6 global collaborators. The prospective study material was composed of cDNA or gDNA derived from T cells, B-cell-depleted T cells, or PBMCs. The dataset comprised deeply sampled blood TCRbeta repertoires from subjects exposed to, actively infected with, or recovered from COVID-19.

The immunoSEQ Assay, a bias-controlled multiplex PCR, was used to amplify TCRbeta CDR3 regions from genomic DNA. The study's own analysis went as follows. Nucleated cell counts per sample were estimated from amplification of reference gene primers within the assay. To quantify the absolute abundance of each unique TCRbeta CDR3 rearrangement, sequence reads were collapsed and filtered. For each sample, productive Simpson clonality was calculated by taking the square root of Simpson's diversity index across productive rearrangements. Held by TCRdb, this immuneACCESS table contains in-frame sequences only and omits some clones. Under half of the omission traces to an unresolved V gene where checked; the cause of the rest is unknown. That table furnishes V, J and clone size, whereas the DNA furnished D and trimming. The sample profile shows around 380,000 clones; approximately 89% of them were found once. The top ten clones comprise approximately 1.2% of the sample.

The study at large found these results: How much clinical and demographic metadata was included differed by source and by participant, and the metadata was provided uncurated.

A word on this clone: The antigen it recognizes is unknown. Base-call qualities are not available, and no considerably larger clone is one nucleotide away.

In the prospective study, participants were about 18 to 95 years old, resided in approximately 22 geographic areas of the United States, and were enrolled through a virtual design. Cohort assignment in the prospective study relied on participant-reported clinical history from a screening survey and a study questionnaire. ImmuneRACE Cohort 3 recovered participants were defined by two consecutive negative NP/OP PCR tests, healthcare professional clearance, or symptom resolution. Each participant in the prospective study had whole blood, serum and a nasopharyngeal or oropharyngeal swab collected by mobile phlebotomists. Additional blood draws and questionnaires over an approximately 2-month period could optionally be provided by prospective study participants. Before DNA extraction, prospective study blood samples were shipped either frozen or at room temperature. CDR1 and CDR2 are read off the germline V gene (reference sequence) as MNHNY and SVGAGI. V is shortened by 4 bases, J by 5 bases, and the region joining them spans 6 bases. The CDR3 covers 12 residues, taking in both the cysteine and the phenylalanine. Just the 36-base CDR3 DNA is kept, in frame starting at base 1.

The sample comprised PBMCs or T cells enriched from blood (not recorded which). The TCR comes from a man aged 25 to 40 who had recovered from COVID-19. The V and J segments used are TRBV6-6 and TRBJ2-1, with no D gene named confidently. This receptor has the CDR3 CASSSRDNEQFF. The bases read TGTGCCAGCAGTTCACGGGACAATGAGCAGTTCTTC.